This T cell receptor (beta chain) was documented in a study of blood T cell repertoires in COVID-19. Study background: Both acute and convalescent COVID-19 samples were obtained from the United States, Italy and Spain. The analysed material was cDNA or gDNA that came from T cells, B-cell-depleted T cells, or PBMCs.

Measured with immunoSEQ multiplex PCR; TCRdb has only the in-frame clones, and not every one. The data contain 470,000 or so clones, roughly 87% of them singletons. Per germline, CDR1 MDHEN and CDR2 SYDVKM. The CDR3 length is 17 residues. V lost 10 bases and J 4 bases, leaving 28 bases between the germline ends. Living in under 30 US areas, the participants were between 18 and 89 years of age. This chain joins TRBV28 and TRBJ1-1, with D perhaps TRBD1 (6 bases). The sequence was obtained from a woman under 30 with acute COVID-19. Input material: PBMCs or T cells enriched from blood (not recorded which). The CDR3 region is CATLGGLGRDGTTEAFF. The CDR3 nucleotides read TGTGCCACCCTAGGGGGTTTGGGGAGGGACGGGACCACTGAAGCTTTCTTT.